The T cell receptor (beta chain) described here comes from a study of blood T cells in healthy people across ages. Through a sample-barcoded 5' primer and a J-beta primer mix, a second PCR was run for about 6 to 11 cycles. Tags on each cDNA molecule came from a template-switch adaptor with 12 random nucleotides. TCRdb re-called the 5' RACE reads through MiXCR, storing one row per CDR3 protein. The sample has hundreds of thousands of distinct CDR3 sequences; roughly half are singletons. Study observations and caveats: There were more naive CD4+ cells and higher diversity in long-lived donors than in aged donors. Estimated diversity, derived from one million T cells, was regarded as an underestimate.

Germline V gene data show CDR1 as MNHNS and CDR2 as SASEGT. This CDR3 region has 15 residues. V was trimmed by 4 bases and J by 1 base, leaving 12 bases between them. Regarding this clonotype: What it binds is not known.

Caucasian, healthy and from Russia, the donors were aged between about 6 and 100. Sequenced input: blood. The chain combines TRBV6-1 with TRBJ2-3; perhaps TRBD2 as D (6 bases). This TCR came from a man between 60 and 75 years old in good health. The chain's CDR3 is CASSGSTSGTDTQYF. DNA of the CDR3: TGTGCCAGCAGTGGATCGACTAGTGGCACAGATACGCAGTATTTT.